The present TCR beta chain was sequenced within a study of T cell repertoires in cytomegalovirus infection. Across the study: CMV epitopes, recently identified HLA-C-restricted and well-studied HLA-B-restricted, were used. Public signatures in TCR beta pointed to CMV infection and matching HLA type.

This clonotype has a handful of counts. The antigen is not known. General study findings and limits: Within the response measured ex vivo, HLA-C-restricted CMV-specific TCR beta clonotypes were dominant. Cumulative public TCR beta family frequency identified CMV carriers with the relevant HLA.

CDR1 and CDR2 from the germline V gene are DFQATT and SNEGSKA (reference sequence). V trimming: 0 bases; J trimming: 1 base; junction bases outside the gene matches: 2. CDR3 size: 15 residues. TCRdb analysed the reads with MiXCR anew, one entry per CDR3 protein. This sample carries about 20,000 distinct CDR3 sequences, approximately 46% of them seen once, and the ten largest clones take around 95%. The rearrangement uses TRBV20-1 and TRBJ2-7; the match to TRBD2 covers 11 bases. The starting material was CD8+ T cells from cultured PBMCs, obtained from culture after CMV antigen stimulation. The TCR originated in a human donor in good health (CMV status not recorded). Some clones in this sample may be carry-over from other donors' samples. As DNA, the CDR3 is TGCAGTGCTAGAGATACTAGCGGGAGTTCCTACGAGCAGTACTTC. This encodes CSARDTSGSSYEQYF.